The rows below give T cell receptor beta chains drawn from one sample of a study of T cell responses to AZD1222 COVID-19 vaccine. Using immunoSEQ multiplex PCR, the repertoire was profiled, and TCRdb retains in-frame clones only, with some absent. The data show some 84,000 clones, around 85% seen once. The starting material was peripheral blood, obtained 28 days after the second AZD1222 dose. The receptors derive from an adult who received the AZD1222 COVID-19 vaccine. Each CDR3 is given with its conserved first and last residue. D genes are given only for firm matches. Only part of the rows carry a size: once, few, many, or a class if the clone is expanded.

j_call: TRBJ1-2
clone_size: NA
d_call: NA
v_call: TRBV5-4
cdr3_nt: TGTGCCAGCAGCTTGGGGATTCAGGGAGGTGGCTACACCTTC
cdr3_aa: CASSLGIQGGGYTF

j_call: TRBJ2-2
clone_size: NA
d_call: NA
v_call: TRBV6-5
cdr3_nt: TGTGCCAGCAGTTACTCGACGATGGGGGGTACCGGGGAGCTGTTTTTT
cdr3_aa: CASSYSTMGGTGELFF

j_call: TRBJ2-5
clone_size: NA
d_call: NA
v_call: TRBV2
cdr3_nt: TGTGCCAGCAGTGAAGCGCAAGGTTACGGGCAACAAGAGACCCAGTACTTC
cdr3_aa: CASSEAQGYGQQETQYF

j_call: TRBJ2-1
clone_size: NA
d_call: NA
v_call: TRBV4-1
cdr3_nt: TGCGCCAGCAGCCGCGGGACAGCAAAGAATGAGCAGTTCTTC
cdr3_aa: CASSRGTAKNEQFF

j_call: TRBJ2-1
clone_size: NA
d_call: NA
v_call: TRBV7-3
cdr3_nt: TGTGCCAGCAGCTTACCCACCTTAGGGGGGAATGAGCAGTTCTTC
cdr3_aa: CASSLPTLGGNEQFF

j_call: TRBJ2-7
clone_size: NA
d_call: TRBD1
v_call: TRBV6-2/TRBV6-3
cdr3_nt: TGTGCCAGCAGTTACTGGGGACAGGACTACGAGCAGTACTTC
cdr3_aa: CASSYWGQDYEQYF

j_call: TRBJ1-6
clone_size: NA
d_call: NA
v_call: TRBV7-2
cdr3_nt: TGTGCCAGCAGCTTAGGGCGGGGCAGGACCCTACTTAATTCACCCCTCCACTTT
cdr3_aa: CASSLGRGRTLLNSPLHF

j_call: TRBJ1-5
clone_size: NA
d_call: NA
v_call: TRBV7-2
cdr3_nt: TGTGCCAGCAGCTTAAGCCAAAATCAGCCCCAGCATTTT
cdr3_aa: CASSLSQNQPQHF

j_call: TRBJ2-7
clone_size: once
d_call: NA
v_call: TRBV6-5
cdr3_nt: TGTGCCAGCAGTTACTGGTCGGGGGCCCACGAGCAGTACTTC
cdr3_aa: CASSYWSGAHEQYF

j_call: TRBJ1-4
clone_size: few
d_call: NA
v_call: TRBV7-9
cdr3_nt: TGTGCCAGCCAGAGTGGGGGGCAGCGAACTAATGAAAAACTGTTTTTT
cdr3_aa: CASQSGGQRTNEKLFF

j_call: TRBJ1-1
clone_size: NA
d_call: NA
v_call: TRBV11-2
cdr3_nt: TGTGCCAGCAGCTTAAAGGAAGGAACCACTGAAGCTTTCTTT
cdr3_aa: CASSLKEGTTEAFF

j_call: TRBJ1-2
clone_size: NA
d_call: NA
v_call: TRBV7-9
cdr3_nt: TGTGCCAGCAGCTGGACGTCGGAATATGGCTACACCTTC
cdr3_aa: CASSWTSEYGYTF

j_call: TRBJ2-2
clone_size: NA
d_call: NA
v_call: TRBV29-1
cdr3_nt: TGCAGCCTCAAGGCTAACACCGGGGAGCTGTTTTTT
cdr3_aa: CSLKANTGELFF

j_call: TRBJ1-5
clone_size: NA
d_call: NA
v_call: TRBV4-3
cdr3_nt: TGCGCCAGCAGCCAAGATTTCAGGGTCAGCAATCAGCCCCAGCATTTT
cdr3_aa: CASSQDFRVSNQPQHF

j_call: TRBJ2-5
clone_size: NA
d_call: NA
v_call: TRBV18
cdr3_nt: TGTGCCAGCTCACCCCATAAACAAGAGACCCAGTACTTC
cdr3_aa: CASSPHKQETQYF

j_call: TRBJ2-3
clone_size: NA
d_call: TRBD2
v_call: TRBV6-5
cdr3_nt: TGTGCCAGCAGTTCCCCCTCGACTAGCCGAGATACGCAGTATTTT
cdr3_aa: CASSSPSTSRDTQYF

j_call: TRBJ2-5
clone_size: once
d_call: TRBD2
v_call: TRBV5-1
cdr3_nt: TGCGCCAGCAGGGGGACTAGCGGGGCCGAGACCCAGTACTTC
cdr3_aa: CASRGTSGAETQYF

j_call: TRBJ1-2
clone_size: NA
d_call: TRBD1
v_call: TRBV12-3/TRBV12-4
cdr3_nt: TGTGCCAGCAGCAGGGGGGTAGACTATGGCTACACCTTC
cdr3_aa: CASSRGVDYGYTF

j_call: TRBJ1-2
clone_size: few
d_call: NA
v_call: TRBV9
cdr3_nt: TGTGCCAGCAGCGTAGGTCGATATGGCTACACCTTC
cdr3_aa: CASSVGRYGYTF

j_call: TRBJ2-3
clone_size: NA
d_call: NA
v_call: TRBV6-2/TRBV6-3
cdr3_nt: TGTGCCAGCAGCCAGAGGGGCCGCACAGATACGCAGTATTTT
cdr3_aa: CASSQRGRTDTQYF

j_call: TRBJ1-1
clone_size: NA
d_call: TRBD1
v_call: TRBV5-4
cdr3_nt: TGTGCCAGCAGCCCGGGACAGATGAACACTGAAGCTTTCTTT
cdr3_aa: CASSPGQMNTEAFF

j_call: TRBJ1-5
clone_size: few
d_call: NA
v_call: TRBV28
cdr3_nt: TGTGCCAGCACCCCCCGGGGGGTCGGTGATGGCAATCAGCCCCAGCATTTT
cdr3_aa: CASTPRGVGDGNQPQHF

j_call: TRBJ1-2
clone_size: NA
d_call: NA
v_call: TRBV19
cdr3_nt: TGTGCCAGTAGGGCCCTGGGAGAGGGCTATGGCTACACCTTC
cdr3_aa: CASRALGEGYGYTF

j_call: TRBJ2-1
clone_size: NA
d_call: TRBD2
v_call: TRBV5-1
cdr3_nt: TGCGCCAGCAGCCCCCGGGGGGGAGCGGGATCCAATGAGCAGTTCTTC
cdr3_aa: CASSPRGGAGSNEQFF

j_call: TRBJ1-5
clone_size: NA
d_call: NA
v_call: TRBV19
cdr3_nt: TGTGCCAGTAGTATAGATCGGGCGAATCAGCCCCAGCATTTT
cdr3_aa: CASSIDRANQPQHF

j_call: TRBJ1-2
clone_size: NA
d_call: NA
v_call: TRBV5-1
cdr3_nt: TGCGCCAGCAGCTTGGAAGGGGTGAGCGGTGGCTACACCTTC
cdr3_aa: CASSLEGVSGGYTF

j_call: TRBJ1-2
clone_size: NA
d_call: NA
v_call: TRBV7-2
cdr3_nt: TGTGCCAGCAGCCCCGATACACGACGGAACCCTGGCTATGGCTACACCTTC
cdr3_aa: CASSPDTRRNPGYGYTF

j_call: TRBJ2-1
clone_size: NA
d_call: TRBD1
v_call: TRBV6-5
cdr3_nt: TGTGCCAGCACCCCCCCCCGGACAGGGGACAATGAGCAGTTCTTC
cdr3_aa: CASTPPRTGDNEQFF

j_call: TRBJ2-5
clone_size: NA
d_call: TRBD1
v_call: TRBV6-1
cdr3_nt: TGTGCCAGCAGTTGGGGAACAGGGGGGGAGACCCAGTACTTC
cdr3_aa: CASSWGTGGETQYF

j_call: TRBJ1-5
clone_size: NA
d_call: NA
v_call: TRBV19
cdr3_nt: TGTGCCAGTAGTATAGTTGGCGGGGGAAGGGATCAGCCCCAGCATTTT
cdr3_aa: CASSIVGGGRDQPQHF

j_call: TRBJ1-1
clone_size: NA
d_call: NA
v_call: TRBV19
cdr3_nt: TGTGCCAGTAGTTGGGGAGGGAACACTGAAGCTTTCTTT
cdr3_aa: CASSWGGNTEAFF

j_call: TRBJ2-2
clone_size: NA
d_call: TRBD1
v_call: TRBV6-6
cdr3_nt: TGTGCCAGCCAGGGGGCAAAGCTGTTTTTT
cdr3_aa: CASQGAKLFF

j_call: TRBJ2-5
clone_size: NA
d_call: NA
v_call: TRBV7-9
cdr3_nt: TGTGCCAGCAGCTTAATACAGGGCCAAGAGACCCAGTACTTC
cdr3_aa: CASSLIQGQETQYF

j_call: TRBJ2-1
clone_size: NA
d_call: NA
v_call: TRBV12-3/TRBV12-4
cdr3_nt: TGTGCCAGCAGTTTTGCGGGCTACAATGAGCAGTTCTTC
cdr3_aa: CASSFAGYNEQFF

j_call: TRBJ2-7
clone_size: few
d_call: NA
v_call: TRBV7-8
cdr3_nt: TGTGCCAGCAGCTTGCTTGGCGTGGGAGGCGAGCAGTACTTC
cdr3_aa: CASSLLGVGGEQYF

j_call: TRBJ1-6
clone_size: NA
d_call: NA
v_call: TRBV7-2
cdr3_nt: TGTGCCAGCTCCTGGGACATCAATAATTCACCCCTCCACTTT
cdr3_aa: CASSWDINNSPLHF

j_call: TRBJ2-5
clone_size: few
d_call: NA
v_call: TRBV20-1
cdr3_nt: TGCAGTGCGGTGGGAGAGACCCAGTACTTC
cdr3_aa: CSAVGETQYF

j_call: TRBJ1-1
clone_size: NA
d_call: NA
v_call: TRBV3-1/TRBV3-2
cdr3_nt: TGTGCCAGCACCTCAAGGCCACCAGATAAGAACACTGAAGCTTTCTTT
cdr3_aa: CASTSRPPDKNTEAFF

j_call: TRBJ1-2
clone_size: NA
d_call: NA
v_call: TRBV15
cdr3_nt: TGTGCCACCAGCAGGGACAGATCTAACTATGGCTACACCTTC
cdr3_aa: CATSRDRSNYGYTF

j_call: TRBJ1-6
clone_size: NA
d_call: NA
v_call: TRBV12-3/TRBV12-4
cdr3_nt: TGTGCCAGCAGTCTGGAGAGGGTTTCACCCCTCCACTTT
cdr3_aa: CASSLERVSPLHF

j_call: TRBJ1-3
clone_size: NA
d_call: NA
v_call: TRBV5-4
cdr3_nt: TGTGCCAGCAGCTTGCCAGGGCCAGGAAACACCATATATTTT
cdr3_aa: CASSLPGPGNTIYF

j_call: TRBJ2-1
clone_size: NA
d_call: NA
v_call: TRBV11-2
cdr3_nt: TGTGCCAGCAGCTTAGGCAAAAACAATGAGCAGTTCTTC
cdr3_aa: CASSLGKNNEQFF

j_call: TRBJ1-2
clone_size: NA
d_call: TRBD1
v_call: TRBV29-1
cdr3_nt: TGCAGCGTTCCTAACCCTGGACAGGGCCCTACGTATGGCTACACCTTC
cdr3_aa: CSVPNPGQGPTYGYTF

j_call: TRBJ1-3
clone_size: NA
d_call: NA
v_call: TRBV14
cdr3_nt: TGTGCCAGCAGCCCCGGGATCGCCGGAAACACCATATATTTT
cdr3_aa: CASSPGIAGNTIYF